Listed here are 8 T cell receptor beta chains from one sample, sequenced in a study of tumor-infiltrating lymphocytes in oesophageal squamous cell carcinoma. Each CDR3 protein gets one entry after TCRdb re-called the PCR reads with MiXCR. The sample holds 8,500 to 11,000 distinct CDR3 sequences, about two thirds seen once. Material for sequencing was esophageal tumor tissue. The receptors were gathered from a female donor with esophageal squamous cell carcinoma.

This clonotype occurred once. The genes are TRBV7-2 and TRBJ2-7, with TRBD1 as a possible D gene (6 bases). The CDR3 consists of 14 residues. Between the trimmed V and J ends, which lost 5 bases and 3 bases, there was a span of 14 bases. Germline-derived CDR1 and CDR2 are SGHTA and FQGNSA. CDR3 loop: CASSGGPTYYEQYF. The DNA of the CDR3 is TGTGCCAGCAGCGGGGGCCCGACCTACTACGAGCAGTACTTC.

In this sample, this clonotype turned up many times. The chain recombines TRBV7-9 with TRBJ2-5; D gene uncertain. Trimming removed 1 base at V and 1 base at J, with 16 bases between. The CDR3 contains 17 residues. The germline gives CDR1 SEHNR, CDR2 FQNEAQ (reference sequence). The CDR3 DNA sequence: TGTGCCAGCAGCTTAGAGGTTGGGCTACGGCCCCAAGAGACCCAGTACTTC. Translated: CASSLEVGLRPQETQYF.

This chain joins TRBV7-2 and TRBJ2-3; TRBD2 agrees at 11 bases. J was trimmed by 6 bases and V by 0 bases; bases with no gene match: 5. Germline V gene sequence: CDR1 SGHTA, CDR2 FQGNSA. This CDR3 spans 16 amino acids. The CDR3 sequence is CASSLATSGGGDTQYF. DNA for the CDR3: TGTGCCAGCAGCTTAGCTACTAGCGGGGGAGGGGATACGCAGTATTTT.

CDR3 nucleotide sequence: TGCGCCAGCAGTTCCGGGACTAGCGGGAGAAGGGCGGACGAGCAGTACTTC. It codes for CASSSGTSGRRADEQYF. The gene calls are TRBV10-1 and TRBJ2-7; 14 bases are a match to TRBD2. V was clipped by 5 bases and J by 5 bases; unmatched bases: 11. This CDR3 has 17 residues. Germline loops: CDR1 WNHNN, CDR2 SYGVQD (reference sequence).

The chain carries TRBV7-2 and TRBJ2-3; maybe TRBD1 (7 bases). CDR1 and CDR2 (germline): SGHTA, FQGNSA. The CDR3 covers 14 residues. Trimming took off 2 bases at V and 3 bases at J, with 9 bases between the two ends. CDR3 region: CASSLSGGTDTQYF. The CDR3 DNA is TGTGCCAGCAGCTTATCAGGGGGGACAGATACGCAGTATTTT.

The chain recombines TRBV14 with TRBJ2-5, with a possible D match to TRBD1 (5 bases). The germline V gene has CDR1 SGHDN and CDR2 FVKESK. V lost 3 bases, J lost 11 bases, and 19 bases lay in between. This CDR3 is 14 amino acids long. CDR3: CASSHPGGANEQYF. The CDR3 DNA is TGTGCCAGCAGCCACCCCGGTGGGGCCAATGAGCAGTACTTC.

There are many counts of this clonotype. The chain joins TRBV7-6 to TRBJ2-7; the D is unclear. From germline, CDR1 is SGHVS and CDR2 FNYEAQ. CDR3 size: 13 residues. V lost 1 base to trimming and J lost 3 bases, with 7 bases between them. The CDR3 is CASSLVLSYEQYF. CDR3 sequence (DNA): TGTGCCAGCAGCTTAGTTCTAAGCTACGAGCAGTACTTC.

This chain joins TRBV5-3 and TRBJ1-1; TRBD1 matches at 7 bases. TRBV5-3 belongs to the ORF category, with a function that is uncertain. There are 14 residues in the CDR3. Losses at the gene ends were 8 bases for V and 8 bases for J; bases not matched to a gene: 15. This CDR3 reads CASSEGQLVTEAFF. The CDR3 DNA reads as TGTGCCAGCAGCGAGGGACAGCTCGTAACCGAAGCTTTCTTT.